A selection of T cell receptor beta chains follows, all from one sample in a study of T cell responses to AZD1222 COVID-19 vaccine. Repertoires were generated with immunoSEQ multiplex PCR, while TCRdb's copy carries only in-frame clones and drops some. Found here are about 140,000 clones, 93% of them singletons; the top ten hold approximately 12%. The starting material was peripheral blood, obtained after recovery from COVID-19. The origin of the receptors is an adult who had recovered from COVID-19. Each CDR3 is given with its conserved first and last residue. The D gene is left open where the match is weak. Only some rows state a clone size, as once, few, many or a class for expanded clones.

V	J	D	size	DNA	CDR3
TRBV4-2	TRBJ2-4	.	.	TGTGCCAGCAGCCAAGATCAGGGCCATCAGTACTTC	CASSQDQGHQYF
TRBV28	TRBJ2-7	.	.	TGTGCCAGCAGTTTTCGGGGCAGGGGTCCCCCAGGGTACGAGCAGTACTTC	CASSFRGRGPPGYEQYF
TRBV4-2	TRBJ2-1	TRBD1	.	TGTGCCAGCAGCCCCATAGACAGGGGTAGGAGCAATGAGCAGTTCTTC	CASSPIDRGRSNEQFF
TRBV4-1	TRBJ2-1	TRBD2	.	TGCGCCAGCAGCCAAGTAACTAGCGGGAGAAATGAGCAGTTCTTC	CASSQVTSGRNEQFF
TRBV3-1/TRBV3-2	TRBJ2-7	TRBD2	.	TGTGCCAGCAGCCAAAGACTAGCGGGGGTCTACGAGCAGTACTTC	CASSQRLAGVYEQYF
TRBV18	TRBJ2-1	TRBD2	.	TGTGCCAGCTCACCGGGACTAGCGGGAGTGGGGTACAATGAGCAGTTCTTC	CASSPGLAGVGYNEQFF
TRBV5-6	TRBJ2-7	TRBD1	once	TGTGCCAGTTACCGGGACAGGGTCCACGAGCAGTACTTC	CASYRDRVHEQYF
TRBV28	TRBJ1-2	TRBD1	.	TGTGCCAGCAGTTTATCACAGGGGGCGAACTATGGCTACACCTTC	CASSLSQGANYGYTF
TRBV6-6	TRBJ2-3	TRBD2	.	TGTGCCAGCAGCTTTAGCGGGGGAGTGGGTGATACGCAGTATTTT	CASSFSGGVGDTQYF
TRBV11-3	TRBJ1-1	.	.	TGTGCCAGCAGCTTAGGGGGTAACACTGAAGCTTTCTTT	CASSLGGNTEAFF
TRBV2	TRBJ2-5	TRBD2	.	TGTGCCAGCAGTGAGCGACTAGCGGGAGACGGGGAGACCCAGTACTTC	CASSERLAGDGETQYF
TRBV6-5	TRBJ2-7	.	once	TGTGCCAGCAGTTACGATATTGGTGAGCAGTACTTC	CASSYDIGEQYF
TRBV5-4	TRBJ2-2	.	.	TGTGCCAGCAGCCCGACAGTTTACGGGGAGCTGTTTTTT	CASSPTVYGELFF
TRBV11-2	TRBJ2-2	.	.	TGTGCCAGCAGCCCTCAGGGACCCGGGGAGCTGTTTTTT	CASSPQGPGELFF
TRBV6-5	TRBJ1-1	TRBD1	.	TGTGCCAGCAAGGAGGACAGGGGTAGGACTGAAGCTTTCTTT	CASKEDRGRTEAFF
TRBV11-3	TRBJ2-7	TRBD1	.	TGTGCCAGCAGCCAGCCTCAGGTGCCCTCCCCGTGGACAGGGAAGTACGAGCAGTACTTC	CASSQPQVPSPWTGKYEQYF
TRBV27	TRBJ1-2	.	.	TGTGCCAGCAGTTCCAGGGATGGTGGCTACACCTTC	CASSSRDGGYTF
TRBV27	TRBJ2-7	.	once	TGTGCCAGCAGTCCCCACTCCGGGGGCGAGCAGTACTTC	CASSPHSGGEQYF
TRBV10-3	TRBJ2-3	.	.	TGTGCCATCAGTGGCACTGCGACCACAGATACGCAGTATTTT	CAISGTATTDTQYF
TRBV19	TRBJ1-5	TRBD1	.	TGTGCCAGTAGTATTCTGGCCCAGGGGGGCGAGGCTCAGCCCCAGCATTTT	CASSILAQGGEAQPQHF